These T cell receptor beta chains were read from a single sample in a study of blood T cell repertoires in COVID-19. TCRdb keeps only in-frame clones here, not all; method: immunoSEQ multiplex PCR. The repertoire holds 150,000 to 200,000 clones, about 83% seen once, with roughly 18% in the top ten. The sequenced sample was peripheral blood. These receptors originate from a woman in her 70s who had recovered from COVID-19. CDR3s include the opening cysteine and the closing phenylalanine or tryptophan. The order of the fields is clone size, J gene, D gene, V gene, CDR3 protein, CDR3 DNA. D genes are given only for firm matches. Size is stated for part of the rows, as once, few or many counts, or as a class when the clone is expanded.

NA	TRBJ2-7	NA	TRBV3-1/TRBV3-2	CASSPDRRSYEQYF	TGTGCCAGCAGCCCCGACAGGCGTTCCTACGAGCAGTACTTC
NA	TRBJ1-4	NA	TRBV30	CAWSVGSIATNEKLFF	TGTGCCTGGAGTGTTGGTAGTATTGCAACTAATGAAAAACTGTTTTTT
NA	TRBJ2-2	TRBD1	TRBV11-3	CASSLGTDTGELFF	TGTGCCAGCAGCCTCGGGACAGACACCGGGGAGCTGTTTTTT
NA	TRBJ2-5	TRBD2	TRBV7-2	CASSLERLAGGRGETQYF	TGTGCCAGCAGCTTAGAACGACTAGCGGGAGGCCGGGGGGAGACCCAGTACTTC
NA	TRBJ1-1	NA	TRBV5-1	CASSFEGRATEAFF	TGCGCCAGCAGCTTTGAGGGGAGGGCCACTGAAGCTTTCTTT
NA	TRBJ1-4	NA	TRBV2	CASSPAGGREKLFF	TGTGCCAGCAGCCCCGCCGGTGGGAGGGAAAAACTGTTTTTT
NA	TRBJ1-1	NA	TRBV30	CAWSVGANTEAFF	TGTGCCTGGAGTGTAGGGGCGAACACTGAAGCTTTCTTT
NA	TRBJ1-2	TRBD1	TRBV6-5	CASRGQGASGYTF	TGTGCCAGCAGGGGACAGGGGGCGAGTGGCTACACCTTC
NA	TRBJ2-1	NA	TRBV7-3	CASSPQGSSYNEQFF	TGTGCCAGCAGCCCACAGGGAAGCTCCTACAATGAGCAGTTCTTC
NA	TRBJ1-2	NA	TRBV5-4	CASSLGAGAPEVYGYTF	TGTGCCAGCAGCTTGGGAGCAGGGGCGCCGGAGGTATATGGCTACACCTTC
few	TRBJ2-4	TRBD1	TRBV18	CASSPGQGVNIQYF	TGTGCCAGCTCACCCGGACAGGGTGTAAACATTCAGTACTTC
NA	TRBJ2-7	TRBD2	TRBV2	CASSDSDGGRANF	TGTGCCAGCAGTGATTCCGATGGCGGGAGGGCCAACTTC
NA	TRBJ2-5	TRBD1	TRBV19	CASSTPGQGGGETQYF	TGTGCCAGTAGTACCCCGGGACAGGGGGGAGGAGAGACCCAGTACTTC
NA	TRBJ1-1	NA	TRBV5-1	CASSFGSGTEAFF	TGCGCCAGCAGCTTTGGGAGCGGCACTGAAGCTTTCTTT
NA	TRBJ2-7	NA	TRBV10-3	CAISEGRYEQYF	TGTGCCATCAGTGAGGGGAGGTACGAGCAGTACTTC
NA	TRBJ2-1	NA	TRBV15	CATSRGGNSYNEQFF	TGTGCCACCAGCAGAGGGGGCAACTCCTACAATGAGCAGTTCTTC
NA	TRBJ2-3	NA	TRBV5-1	CASSTPSTDTQYF	TGCGCCAGCAGCACACCGAGCACAGATACGCAGTATTTT
NA	TRBJ1-2	NA	TRBV29-1	CSVENPGLKNGYTF	TGCAGCGTTGAAAACCCAGGGTTGAAGAATGGCTACACCTTC